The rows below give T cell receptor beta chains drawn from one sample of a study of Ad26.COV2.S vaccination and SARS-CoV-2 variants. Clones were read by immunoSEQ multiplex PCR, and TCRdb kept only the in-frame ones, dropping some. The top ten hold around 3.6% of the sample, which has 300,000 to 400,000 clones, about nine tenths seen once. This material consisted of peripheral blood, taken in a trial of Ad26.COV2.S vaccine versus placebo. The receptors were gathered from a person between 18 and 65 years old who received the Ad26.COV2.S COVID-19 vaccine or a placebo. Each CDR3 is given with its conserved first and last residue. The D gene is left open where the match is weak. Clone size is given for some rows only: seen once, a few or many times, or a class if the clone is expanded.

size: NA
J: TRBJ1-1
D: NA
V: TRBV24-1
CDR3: CASLENEVTEAFF
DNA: TGTGCCAGCTTGGAGAATGAGGTCACTGAAGCTTTCTTT

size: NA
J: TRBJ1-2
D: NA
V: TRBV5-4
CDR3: CASSSGGGDYGYTF
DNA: TGTGCCAGCAGCTCCGGGGGGGGCGACTATGGCTACACCTTC

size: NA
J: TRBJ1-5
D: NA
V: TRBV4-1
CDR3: CASSQYSDSNQPQHF
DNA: TGCGCCAGCAGCCAATACTCGGACAGTAATCAGCCCCAGCATTTT

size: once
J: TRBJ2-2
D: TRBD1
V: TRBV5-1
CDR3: CASSLRTGANTGELFF
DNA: TGCGCCAGCAGCCTGAGGACAGGGGCAAACACCGGGGAGCTGTTTTTT

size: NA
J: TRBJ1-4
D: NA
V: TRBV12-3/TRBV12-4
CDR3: CASSLEDEKLFF
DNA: TGTGCCAGCAGTTTAGAGGATGAAAAACTGTTTTTT

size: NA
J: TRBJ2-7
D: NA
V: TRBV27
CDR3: CASSLTRQAASEQYF
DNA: TGTGCCAGCAGTTTGACCAGACAGGCTGCAAGCGAGCAGTACTTC

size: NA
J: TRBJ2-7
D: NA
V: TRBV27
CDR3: CASSTPGTATYEQYF
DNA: TGTGCCAGCAGTACCCCCGGGACGGCCACCTACGAGCAGTACTTC

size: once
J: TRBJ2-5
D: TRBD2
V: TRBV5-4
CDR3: CASSLGGLAGVETQYF
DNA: TGTGCCAGCAGCTTGGGAGGGCTAGCGGGGGTAGAGACCCAGTACTTC

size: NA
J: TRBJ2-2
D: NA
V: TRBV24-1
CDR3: CATSAGNWAGELFF
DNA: TGTGCCACCAGTGCGGGAAACTGGGCCGGGGAGCTGTTTTTT

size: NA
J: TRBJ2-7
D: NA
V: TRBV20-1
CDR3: CSARDSFEQYF
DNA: TGCAGTGCTAGAGATAGCTTCGAGCAGTACTTC

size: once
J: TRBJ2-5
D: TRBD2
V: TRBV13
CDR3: CASSLRLAEQETQYF
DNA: TGTGCCAGCAGCTTAAGACTAGCGGAGCAAGAGACCCAGTACTTC

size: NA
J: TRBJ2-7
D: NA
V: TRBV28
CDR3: CATFRYEQYF
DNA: TGTGCCACCTTCCGCTACGAGCAGTACTTC

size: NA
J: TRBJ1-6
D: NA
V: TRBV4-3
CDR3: CASSPTLVGGSPLHF
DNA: TGCGCCAGCAGCCCGACATTGGTGGGGGGTTCACCCCTCCACTTT

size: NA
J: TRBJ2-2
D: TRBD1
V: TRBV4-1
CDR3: CASSQDIQGYGELFF
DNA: TGCGCCAGCAGCCAAGATATACAGGGGTACGGGGAGCTGTTTTTT

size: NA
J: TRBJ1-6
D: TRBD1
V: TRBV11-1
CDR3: CASSRLGTGGRSPLHF
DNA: TGTGCCAGCAGCCGCCTCGGGACAGGGGGGAGGTCACCCCTCCACTTT

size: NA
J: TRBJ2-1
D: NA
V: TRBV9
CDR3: CASSERAVIDEQFF
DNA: TGTGCCAGCAGCGAAAGAGCCGTTATCGATGAGCAGTTCTTC

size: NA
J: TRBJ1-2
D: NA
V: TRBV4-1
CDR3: CASSYRDNYGYTF
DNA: TGCGCCAGCAGCTACCGGGACAACTATGGCTACACCTTC

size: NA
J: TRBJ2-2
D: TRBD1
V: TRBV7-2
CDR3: CASRDRVTGELFF
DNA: TGTGCCAGCAGGGACAGGGTGACCGGGGAGCTGTTTTTT

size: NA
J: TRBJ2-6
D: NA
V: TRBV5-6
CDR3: CASANLVRASGANVLTF
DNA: TGTGCCAGCGCCAATCTCGTGCGAGCCTCTGGGGCCAACGTCCTGACTTTC

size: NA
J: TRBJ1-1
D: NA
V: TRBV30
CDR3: CAWRDGTEAFF
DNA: TGTGCCTGGAGAGACGGGACTGAAGCTTTCTTT

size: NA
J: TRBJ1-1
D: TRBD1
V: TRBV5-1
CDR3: CASSTSGTANTEAFF
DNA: TGCGCCAGCAGCACCTCCGGGACAGCGAACACTGAAGCTTTCTTT

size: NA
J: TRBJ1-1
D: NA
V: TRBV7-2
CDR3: CASSLPLMNTEAFF
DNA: TGTGCCAGCAGCTTACCCCTCATGAACACTGAAGCTTTCTTT

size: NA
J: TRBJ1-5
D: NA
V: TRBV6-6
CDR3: CASSPLTGRNQPQHF
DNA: TGTGCCAGCAGTCCCCTCACGGGCCGCAATCAGCCCCAGCATTTT

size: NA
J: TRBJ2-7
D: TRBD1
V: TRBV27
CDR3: CASSPRDRSSYEQYF
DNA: TGTGCCAGCAGTCCCCGGGACAGGAGCTCCTACGAGCAGTACTTC

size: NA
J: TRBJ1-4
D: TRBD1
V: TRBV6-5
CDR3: CASSLTGGTVEKLFF
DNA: TGTGCCAGCAGTTTGACAGGGGGCACTGTCGAAAAACTGTTTTTT

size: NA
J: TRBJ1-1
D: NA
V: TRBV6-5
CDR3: CASSTPTVNTEAFF
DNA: TGTGCCAGCAGTACCCCGACAGTGAACACTGAAGCTTTCTTT

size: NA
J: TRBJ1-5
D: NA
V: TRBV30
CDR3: CAWSVKGHSNQPQHF
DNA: TGTGCCTGGAGTGTAAAGGGTCACAGCAATCAGCCCCAGCATTTT

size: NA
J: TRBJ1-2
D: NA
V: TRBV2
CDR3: CASRPQEGLNYGYTF
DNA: TGTGCCAGCAGACCACAGGAGGGACTTAACTATGGCTACACCTTC

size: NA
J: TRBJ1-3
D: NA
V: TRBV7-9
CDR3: CASRTGNTIYF
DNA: TGTGCCAGCAGGACTGGAAACACCATATATTTT

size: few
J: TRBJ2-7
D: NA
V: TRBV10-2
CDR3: CASSETRLLLPLVYEQYF
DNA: TGCGCCAGCAGTGAGACCAGACTCCTCTTACCCCTGGTCTACGAGCAGTACTTC

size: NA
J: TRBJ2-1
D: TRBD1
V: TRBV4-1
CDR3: CASSSSGTGLNEQFF
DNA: TGCGCCAGCAGCTCTTCCGGGACAGGGTTGAATGAGCAGTTCTTC

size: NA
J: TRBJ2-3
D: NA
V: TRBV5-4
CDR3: CASSLTGLTDTQYF
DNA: TGTGCCAGCAGCTTGACAGGGCTCACAGATACGCAGTATTTT

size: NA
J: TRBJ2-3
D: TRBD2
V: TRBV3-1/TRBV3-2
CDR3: CASSQELAGGLLTDTQYF
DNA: TGTGCCAGCAGCCAAGAACTAGCGGGGGGCCTACTCACAGATACGCAGTATTTT

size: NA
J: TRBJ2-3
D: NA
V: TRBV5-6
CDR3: CAASLSGQPIRGTDTQYF
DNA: TGTGCCGCTTCTCTCTCCGGGCAGCCCATAAGGGGCACAGATACGCAGTATTTT

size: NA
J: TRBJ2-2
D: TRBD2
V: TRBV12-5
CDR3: CASGFLAGEDKWTGELFF
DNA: TGTGCTAGTGGTTTTCTAGCGGGGGAAGATAAGTGGACCGGGGAGCTGTTTTTT

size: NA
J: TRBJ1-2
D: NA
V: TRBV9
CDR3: CASSLDGNWGYGYTF
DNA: TGTGCCAGCAGCCTGGACGGAAACTGGGGCTATGGCTACACCTTC

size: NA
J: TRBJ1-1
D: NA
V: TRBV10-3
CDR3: CAISGGQAEAEAFF
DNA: TGTGCCATCAGTGGAGGACAAGCGGAGGCTGAAGCTTTCTTT

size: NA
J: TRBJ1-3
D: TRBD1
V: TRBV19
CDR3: CASSIGDSSGNTIYF
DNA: TGTGCCAGTAGTATAGGGGACAGCTCTGGAAACACCATATATTTT

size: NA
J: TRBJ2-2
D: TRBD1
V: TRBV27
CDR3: CASSAGTANTGELFF
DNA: TGTGCCAGCAGCGCCGGGACAGCGAACACCGGGGAGCTGTTTTTT

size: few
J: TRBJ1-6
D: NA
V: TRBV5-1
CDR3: CASSREGSSYNSPLHF
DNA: TGCGCCAGCAGCCGCGAGGGGAGCTCCTATAATTCACCCCTCCACTTT

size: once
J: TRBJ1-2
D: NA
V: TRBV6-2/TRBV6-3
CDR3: CASSYSHWRPDYGYTF
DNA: TGTGCCAGCAGTTACTCCCATTGGAGGCCGGACTATGGCTACACCTTC

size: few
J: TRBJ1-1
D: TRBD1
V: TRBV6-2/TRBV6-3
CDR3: CASSVLTGDTEAFF
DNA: TGTGCCAGCAGTGTCCTAACAGGGGATACTGAAGCTTTCTTT

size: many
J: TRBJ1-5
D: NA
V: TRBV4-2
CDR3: CASSQRLNQPQHF
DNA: TGTGCCAGCAGCCAAAGACTTAATCAGCCCCAGCATTTT

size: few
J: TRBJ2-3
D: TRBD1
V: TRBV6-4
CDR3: CASSDRGHTDTQYF
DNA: TGTGCCAGCAGTGACAGGGGGCACACAGATACGCAGTATTTT

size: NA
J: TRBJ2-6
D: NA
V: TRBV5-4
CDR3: CASSFDRLSGANVLTF
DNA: TGTGCCAGCAGCTTCGACAGACTATCGGGGGCCAACGTCCTGACTTTC

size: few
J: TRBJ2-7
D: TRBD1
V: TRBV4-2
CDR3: CASSQGTGATYEQYF
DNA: TGTGCCAGCAGCCAGGGGACAGGGGCCACCTACGAGCAGTACTTC

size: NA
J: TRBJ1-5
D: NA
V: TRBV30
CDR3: CAWSVTGEGQPQHF
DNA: TGTGCCTGGAGTGTAACTGGGGAAGGTCAGCCCCAGCATTTT

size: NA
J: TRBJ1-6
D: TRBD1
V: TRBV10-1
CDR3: CASSAGTGGNSPLHF
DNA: TGCGCCAGCAGTGCCGGGACAGGGGGTAATTCACCCCTCCACTTT

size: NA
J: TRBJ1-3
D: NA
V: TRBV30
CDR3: CAWSRGGFSGNTIYF
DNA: TGTGCCTGGAGTAGAGGCGGATTCTCTGGAAACACCATATATTTT

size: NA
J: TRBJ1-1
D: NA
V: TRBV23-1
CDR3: CASSPAPTEAFF
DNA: TGCGCCAGCAGCCCGGCCCCGACTGAAGCTTTCTTT

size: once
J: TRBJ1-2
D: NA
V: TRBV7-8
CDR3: CASSLRGQPYGYTF
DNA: TGTGCCAGCAGCTTAAGAGGACAGCCCTATGGCTACACCTTC

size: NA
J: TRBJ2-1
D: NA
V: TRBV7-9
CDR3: CASSPEITGRVYNEQFF
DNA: TGTGCCAGCAGCCCAGAGATCACAGGTCGGGTCTACAATGAGCAGTTCTTC

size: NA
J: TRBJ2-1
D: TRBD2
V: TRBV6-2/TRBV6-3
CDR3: CASSYPGGANNEQFF
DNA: TGTGCCAGCAGTTACCCGGGGGGGGCCAACAATGAGCAGTTCTTC

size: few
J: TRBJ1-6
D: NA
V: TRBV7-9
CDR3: CASREGNYNSPLHF
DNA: TGTGCCAGCCGAGAGGGTAATTATAATTCACCCCTCCACTTT

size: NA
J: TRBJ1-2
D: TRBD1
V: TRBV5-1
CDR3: CASSWDRGGEGYTF
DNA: TGCGCCAGCAGCTGGGACAGGGGAGGGGAAGGCTACACCTTC

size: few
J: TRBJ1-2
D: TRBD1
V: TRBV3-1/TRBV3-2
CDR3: CASSPSGTANYGYTF
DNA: TGTGCCAGCAGCCCATCCGGGACAGCTAACTATGGCTACACCTTC